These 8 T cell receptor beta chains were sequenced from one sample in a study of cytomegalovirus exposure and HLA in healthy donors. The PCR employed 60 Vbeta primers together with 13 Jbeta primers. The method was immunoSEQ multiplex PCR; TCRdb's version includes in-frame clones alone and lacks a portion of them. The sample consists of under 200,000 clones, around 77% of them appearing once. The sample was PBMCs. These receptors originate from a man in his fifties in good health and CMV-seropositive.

The CDR3 nucleotides read TGTGCCAGCAGCCAATTCGGGACAGGGGATCAGCCCCAGCATTTT. It is translated as CASSQFGTGDQPQHF. The J gene is TRBJ1-5, the V gene TRBV4-2, with 10 bases identical to TRBD1. Per germline, CDR1 LGHNA and CDR2 YNFKEQ. CDR3 length equals 15 residues. The V segment lost 2 bases and the J segment 5 bases; nucleotides outside the gene matches: 3.

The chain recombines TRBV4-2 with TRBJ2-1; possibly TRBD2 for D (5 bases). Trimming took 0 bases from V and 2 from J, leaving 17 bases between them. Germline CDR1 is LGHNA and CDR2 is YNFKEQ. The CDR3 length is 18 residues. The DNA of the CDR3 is TGTGCCAGCAGCCAAGATTGGCAACCAGCGGACCCCTACAATGAGCAGTTCTTC. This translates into CASSQDWQPADPYNEQFF.

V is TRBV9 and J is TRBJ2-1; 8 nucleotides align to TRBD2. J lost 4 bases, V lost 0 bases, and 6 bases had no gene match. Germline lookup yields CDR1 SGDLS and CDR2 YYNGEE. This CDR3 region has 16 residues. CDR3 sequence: CASSVGGGGSYNEQFF. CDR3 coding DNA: TGTGCCAGCAGCGTAGGAGGCGGGGGGTCTTACAATGAGCAGTTCTTC.

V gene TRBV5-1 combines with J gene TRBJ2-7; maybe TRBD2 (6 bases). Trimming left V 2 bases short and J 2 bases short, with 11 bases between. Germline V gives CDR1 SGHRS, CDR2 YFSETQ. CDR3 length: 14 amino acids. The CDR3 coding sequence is TGCGCCAGCAGCTTCGCGAGGAGGGCCTACGAGCAGTACTTC. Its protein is CASSFARRAYEQYF. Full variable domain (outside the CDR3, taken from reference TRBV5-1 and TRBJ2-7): KAGVTQTPRYLIKTRGQQVTLSCSPISGHRSVSWYQQTPGQGLQFLFEYFSETQRNKGNFPGRFSGRQFSNSRSEMNVSTLELGDSALYLCASSFARRAYEQYFGPGTRLTVT.

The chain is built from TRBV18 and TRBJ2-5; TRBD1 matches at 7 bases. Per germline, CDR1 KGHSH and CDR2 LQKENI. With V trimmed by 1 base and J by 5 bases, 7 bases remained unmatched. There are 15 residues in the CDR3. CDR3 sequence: CASSPRPGGEETQYF. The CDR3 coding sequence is TGTGCCAGCTCACCACGGCCAGGGGGTGAGGAGACCCAGTACTTC. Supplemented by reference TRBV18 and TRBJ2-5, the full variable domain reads NAGVMQNPRHLVRRRGQEARLRCSPMKGHSHVYWYRQLPEEGLKFMVYLQKENIIDESGMPKERFSAEFPKEGPSILRIQQVVRGDSAAYFCASSPRPGGEETQYFGPGTRLLVL.

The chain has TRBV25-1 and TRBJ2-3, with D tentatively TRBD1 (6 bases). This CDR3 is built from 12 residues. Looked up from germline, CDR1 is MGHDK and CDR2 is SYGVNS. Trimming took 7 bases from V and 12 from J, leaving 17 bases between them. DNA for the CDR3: TGTGCCAGCACTCGACAGGATTCAAACCAGTATTTT. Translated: CASTRQDSNQYF.

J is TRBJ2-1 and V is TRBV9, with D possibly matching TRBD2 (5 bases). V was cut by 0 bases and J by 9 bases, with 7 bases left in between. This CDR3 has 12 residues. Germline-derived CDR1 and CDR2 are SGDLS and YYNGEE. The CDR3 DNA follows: TGTGCCAGCAGCGTAGCTAGCAGTGAGCAGTTCTTC. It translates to CASSVASSEQFF.

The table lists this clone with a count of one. This CDR3 reads CASSQAGTEYTEAFF. The CDR3 DNA sequence: TGCGCCAGCAGCCAAGCAGGGACAGAGTACACTGAAGCTTTCTTT. V is TRBV4-1 and J is TRBJ1-1; 7 nucleotides match TRBD1. Trimming took 1 base from V and 3 from J; bases not matched to a gene: 5. Germline V gene data show CDR1 as MGHRA and CDR2 as YSYEKL. The CDR3 sequence is 15 residues long.